A single sample gave rise to the 13 T cell receptor beta chains below, sequenced in a study of cytomegalovirus exposure and HLA in healthy donors. Primers: 60 Vbeta forward and 13 Jbeta reverse. The data were produced by immunoSEQ multiplex PCR, yet TCRdb's version contains in-frame clones alone and is incomplete. Here the sample spans 50,000 to 65,000 clones, more than 65% being singletons. Sequencing used PBMCs. The receptors here all came from a woman under 30 in good health and CMV-seronegative.

The J gene is TRBJ2-3, the V gene TRBV15; D is undetermined. Germline CDR1 is LNHNV and CDR2 is YYDKDF (reference sequence). The V and J ends lost 0 bases and 6 bases respectively, with 10 bases between them. The CDR3 is 14 residues long. DNA for the CDR3: TGTGCCACCAGCAGAGATCGAGCCACGGATACGCAGTATTTT. It specifies CATSRDRATDTQYF. The full variable domain, completed using reference TRBV15 and TRBJ2-3, is DAMVIQNPRYQVTQFGKPVTLSCSQTLNHNVMYWYQQKSSQAPKLLFHYYDKDFNNEADTPDNFQSRRPNTSFCFLDIRSPGLGDTAMYLCATSRDRATDTQYFGPGTRLTVL.

V and J are TRBV21-1 and TRBJ2-5; TRBD1, the table's D call, lacks a check against the DNA. TRBV21-1 is flagged as a pseudogene. This CDR3 region has 14 residues. CDR3 DNA sequence: TGTGCCAGCAGCGCCCACAGGGGGGGAGAGACCCAGTACTTC. As protein: CASSAHRGGETQYF.

The chain uses TRBV19 and TRBJ2-3; the match to TRBD2 covers 11 bases. CDR3 length equals 17 residues. Germline CDR1 is LNHDA and CDR2 is SQIVND (reference sequence). Trimming removed 6 bases from V and 3 bases from J; junction bases left unmatched: 11. The CDR3 coding sequence is TGTGCCAGTAGACCCGGGCCAACTAGCGGGAGTACAGATACGCAGTATTTT. Translated: CASRPGPTSGSTDTQYF.

This clone was detected a few times. The chain employs TRBV7-7 and TRBJ2-1; 7 bases agree with TRBD2. CDR3 length: 15 residues. The junction had 11 bases not matched to a gene; V was cut back by 5 bases and J by 7 bases. Looked up from germline, CDR1 is SSHAT and CDR2 is FNYEAQ (reference sequence). The chain's CDR3 is CASSPRGGGRNEQFF. For the CDR3, the DNA is TGTGCCAGCAGCCCCCGCGGCGGGGGTAGAAATGAGCAGTTCTTC. Full variable domain (outside the CDR3, taken from reference TRBV7-7 and TRBJ2-1): GAGVSQSPRYKVTKRGQDVTLRCDPISSHATLYWYQQALGQGPEFLTYFNYEAQPDKSGLPSDRFSAERPEGSISTLTIQRTEQRDSAMYRCASSPRGGGRNEQFFGPGTRLTVL.

The chain uses TRBV6-1 and TRBJ1-1; 7 bases map to TRBD1. The CDR3 totals 14 residues. Per the germline V gene, CDR1 is MNHNS and CDR2 is SASEGT. V was clipped by 1 base and J by 10 bases; unmatched bases: 9. The CDR3 DNA reads TGTGCCAGCAGTGAAGTCCCTCAGGGGGTGGGAGCTTTCTTT. This sequence encodes CASSEVPQGVGAFF.

V is TRBV4-1 and J is TRBJ2-7; 9 nucleotides align to TRBD1. With 3 bases clipped from V and 1 base from J, the junction kept 4 bases outside the gene matches. There are 15 residues in the CDR3. Germline-derived CDR1 and CDR2 are MGHRA and YSYEKL. The CDR3 loop reads CASSQPTGGSYEQYF. CDR3 DNA: TGCGCCAGCAGCCAGCCGACAGGGGGTTCCTACGAGCAGTACTTC.

The V call is TRBV6-1, the J call TRBJ1-3; unclear D gene. The CDR3 runs to 15 residues. V shed 0 bases and J shed 0 bases, with 6 bases lying between them. Germline assignment: CDR1 MNHNS and CDR2 SASEGT. As DNA, the CDR3 is TGTGCCAGCAGTGAAGCAGAAGCCTCTGGAAACACCATATATTTT. Its translation: CASSEAEASGNTIYF.

The genes are TRBV4-2 and TRBJ2-5; 15 bases align to TRBD2. The CDR3 contains 19 residues. Unmatched junction bases numbered 9, after V lost 0 bases and J lost 4 bases. CDR1 LGHNA and CDR2 YNFKEQ come from the germline V gene. The CDR3 region is CASSQEWRTSGRAGETQYF. In DNA form, the CDR3 reads TGTGCCAGCAGCCAAGAATGGAGGACTAGCGGGAGGGCCGGAGAGACCCAGTACTTC.

V is TRBV6-5 and J is TRBJ1-5; D may be TRBD1 (6 bases). Germline loops: CDR1 MNHEY, CDR2 SVGAGI. V lost 0 bases and J lost 5, with 14 bases in between. CDR3 size: 16 residues. The CDR3 is CASSYSGGAGDQPQHF. The DNA for the CDR3 is TGTGCCAGCAGTTACTCTGGGGGCGCGGGGGATCAGCCCCAGCATTTT.

The gene calls are TRBV18 and TRBJ2-5; 7 bases are shared with TRBD2. V was pared by 4 bases and J by 3 bases, with 8 bases of the junction left unmatched. The CDR3 extends over 15 amino acids. CDR1 is KGHSH and CDR2 is LQKENI in the germline V gene. As DNA, the CDR3 is TGTGCCAGCTCACAGACTCGGGACTACGAAGAGACCCAGTACTTC. This translates into CASSQTRDYEETQYF.

This chain's CDR3 is CASSSTVSYEQYF. In nucleotides, the CDR3 is TGTGCCAGCAGTTCGACAGTCTCCTACGAGCAGTACTTC. The chain couples TRBV5-4 to TRBJ2-7, with a weak D call TRBD1 (5 bases). Germline V lookup: CDR1 SGHNT, CDR2 YYREEE (reference sequence). V was shortened by 5 bases and J by 0 bases, with 9 bases between the two germline ends. The CDR3 is made up of 13 amino acids.

This clone was seen a single time. The rearrangement uses TRBV28 and TRBJ1-5, with 9 positions matching TRBD1. The V and J ends lost 6 bases and 0 bases, in that order; junction bases with no gene match: 18. Per the germline V gene, CDR1 is MDHEN and CDR2 is SYDVKM. The CDR3 is 20 residues long. This CDR3 is CASSLGGYRGRPYSNQPQHF. The DNA for the CDR3 is TGTGCCAGCAGCCTAGGGGGCTACAGGGGGCGGCCCTATAGCAATCAGCCCCAGCATTTT. Filled out from reference TRBV28 and TRBJ1-5, the complete variable domain reads DVKVTQSSRYLVKRTGEKVFLECVQDMDHENMFWYRQDPGLGLRLIYFSYDVKMKEKGDIPEGYSVSREKKERFSLILESASTNQTSMYLCASSLGGYRGRPYSNQPQHFGDGTRLSIL.

The chain combines TRBV4-1 with TRBJ2-4; D possibly corresponds to TRBD2 (5 bases). Germline-derived CDR1 and CDR2 are MGHRA and YSYEKL. CDR3 length: 15 residues. V was cut by 3 bases and J by 1 base, with 10 bases left in between. The CDR3 nucleotides read TGCGCCAGCAGCCACGGGATTTTGGCCAAAAACATTCAGTACTTC. This gives the protein CASSHGILAKNIQYF.